These 22 T cell receptor beta chains were sequenced from one sample in a study of T cell clones after liver transplantation. The data were produced by immunoSEQ multiplex PCR, yet TCRdb's version contains in-frame clones alone and is incomplete. Here the sample spans roughly 62,000 clones, about 71% being singletons. Sequences were derived from CD4+ T cells from blood, sampled at the approximately 16-month timepoint. These receptors all come from a human patient who received a liver transplant. Some of these T cells may belong to the graft donor.

This clone appeared a single time. The chain recombines TRBV25-1 with TRBJ2-2; 8 nucleotides align to TRBD1. The CDR3 contains 14 residues. With 4 bases clipped from V and 5 bases from J, the junction kept 3 bases outside the gene matches. CDR1 and CDR2 (germline): MGHDK, SYGVNS. The CDR3 region has the DNA TGTGCCAGCAGTGGTACAGGGGGAACCGGGGAGCTGTTTTTT. Amino acids: CASSGTGGTGELFF.

The V gene is TRBV6-1, the J gene TRBJ2-7; tentatively, D is TRBD2 (5 bases). The CDR3 extends over 15 amino acids. Germline CDR1 is MNHNS and CDR2 is SASEGT. The ends were cut back, 1 base at V and 3 bases at J, with 13 bases in the middle. CDR3 sequence reads: CASSEVGSAIYEQYF. In nucleotides, the CDR3 is TGTGCCAGCAGTGAAGTAGGTAGCGCTATCTACGAGCAGTACTTC.

The rearrangement uses TRBV11-2 and TRBJ2-4; D is uncertain. This CDR3 has 13 residues. Trimming cost V 1 base and J 0 bases, with 1 base left between them. Germline CDR1 is SGHAT and CDR2 is FQNNGV. The CDR3 coding sequence is TGTGCCAGCAGCTTAGCAGCCAAAAACATTCAGTACTTC. It encodes CASSLAAKNIQYF.

V usage is TRBV10-3 and J usage is TRBJ2-1; 8 nucleotides align to TRBD2. Losses at the gene ends were 1 base for V and 1 base for J; bases not matched to a gene: 6. The CDR3 has 17 amino acids. Germline loops: CDR1 ENHRY, CDR2 SYGVKD. The CDR3 coding sequence is TGTGCCATCAGTGAGTTCCTAGCGGGTCCGTCCTACAATGAGCAGTTCTTC. It encodes CAISEFLAGPSYNEQFF.

This clone was picked up a small number of times. This same CDR3 is encoded by further DNA sequences in the sample. This sequence joins TRBV5-1 and TRBJ2-3, with 7 bases fitting TRBD1. The CDR3 spans 14 residues. The germline CDR1 and CDR2 sequences are SGHRS and YFSETQ. V trimming: 3 bases; J trimming: 1 base; junction bases outside the gene matches: 2. The CDR3: CASSSGTGTDTQYF. CDR3 in DNA: TGCGCCAGCAGCTCTGGGACAGGCACAGATACGCAGTATTTT.

The V call is TRBV7-2, the J call TRBJ1-1; 7 nucleotides agree with TRBD1. Trimming at V came to 4 bases and at J to 6 bases, leaving 8 bases not matched to a gene. Germline CDR1 is SGHTA and CDR2 is FQGNSA. This CDR3 is built from 14 residues. The CDR3 region has the DNA TGTGCCAGCAGCTCCCAGGGGGGGTTAGCTGAAGCTTTCTTT. The encoded protein is CASSSQGGLAEAFF.

There are a few counts of this clone. This chain uses TRBV14 with TRBJ2-6; 7 nucleotides agree with TRBD1. Germline CDR1 reads SGHDN; CDR2 reads FVKESK. The CDR3 has 18 amino acids. Trimming removed 2 bases from V and 1 base from J; junction bases left unmatched: 8. The CDR3 DNA is TGTGCCAGCAGCCAATTACAGGGGATGGGGTCTGGGGCCAACGTCCTGACTTTC. This gives the protein CASSQLQGMGSGANVLTF.

This clone is labeled medium-sized. The chain joins TRBV30 to TRBJ2-7; 9 bases match TRBD2. The J segment lost 2 bases and the V segment lost 2 bases, leaving 13 bases of the junction unmatched. The CDR3 consists of 17 residues. Germline V gene data show CDR1 as GTSNPN and CDR2 as SVGIG (reference sequence). For the CDR3, the DNA is TGTGCCTGGAGTCCACCTCCCAGACTAGCGGTAACCTACGAGCAGTACTTC. Translating gives CAWSPPPRLAVTYEQYF.

This chain uses TRBV13 with TRBJ1-4; D perhaps matches TRBD1 (5 bases). Trimming removed 3 bases from V and 8 bases from J, with 13 bases in between. This CDR3 region has 14 residues. Germline values: CDR1 PRHDT, CDR2 FYEKMQ (reference sequence). The CDR3 here is CASSLRGVEEKLFF. The CDR3 region has the DNA TGTGCCAGCAGCTTGAGGGGAGTAGAGGAAAAACTGTTTTTT.

The table lists this clone with a count of one. This chain connects TRBV6-1 to TRBJ2-6; 9 positions match TRBD1. V was clipped by 7 bases and J by 2 bases; unmatched bases: 3. Germline CDR1 reads MNHNS; CDR2 reads SASEGT. The CDR3 spans 15 residues. The CDR3 loop is CASNTGGAGANVLTF. CDR3 sequence (DNA): TGTGCCAGCAATACAGGGGGCGCTGGGGCCAACGTCCTGACTTTC.

The chain links TRBV5-3 to TRBJ1-4; D not resolved. TRBV5-3 is given ORF status, its function remaining uncertain. The CDR3 length is 13 residues. Trimming stripped 4 bases from V and 3 bases from J, with 7 bases between. The CDR3 spells CARSPAPNEKLFF. In nucleotides, the CDR3 is TGTGCCAGAAGCCCAGCCCCTAATGAAAAACTGTTTTTT.

The gene calls are TRBV28 and TRBJ2-3; D ambiguous. The V gene's germline CDR1 is MDHEN and CDR2 SYDVKM. The V end lost 6 bases, the J end lost 1 base, and 8 bases lay between the germline ends. CDR3 size: 13 residues. The CDR3 sequence: CASSLVGTDTQYF. For the CDR3, the DNA is TGTGCCAGCAGCTTGGTTGGCACAGATACGCAGTATTTT.

Only a few counts were recorded for this clone. The chain recombines TRBV30 with TRBJ1-5; D is possibly TRBD1 (6 bases). The V and J ends lost 8 bases and 0 bases respectively, with 14 bases between them. CDR3 length: 14 residues. CDR1 GTSNPN and CDR2 SVGIG come from the germline V gene (reference sequence). This CDR3 is CAGTGSDSNQPQHF. CDR3 coding DNA: TGTGCCGGTACAGGGTCCGATAGCAATCAGCCCCAGCATTTT.

This sequence joins TRBV27 and TRBJ2-5; D might be TRBD1 (5 bases). Germline CDR1 and CDR2: MNHEY and SMNVEV (reference sequence). V was clipped by 4 bases and J by 4 bases, with 25 bases between them. This CDR3 is built from 18 residues. CDR3 residues: CASSYLKPAGWNTETQYF. As DNA, the CDR3 is TGTGCCAGCAGTTACCTCAAACCCGCAGGGTGGAATACAGAGACCCAGTACTTC.

The chain employs TRBV10-3 and TRBJ1-5; D remains unclear. CDR3 length: 17 amino acids. Germline values: CDR1 ENHRY, CDR2 SYGVKD. Deletions cut 0 bases from V and 6 bases from J, with 18 bases between. The CDR3 bases are TGTGCCATCAGTGAGTCGAACGACTACTCTGGGGTTCAGCCCCAGCATTTT. Translating it yields CAISESNDYSGVQPQHF.

This chain links TRBV5-5 with TRBJ1-6; 7 nucleotides match TRBD1. CDR1 is SGHKS and CDR2 is YYEKEE in the germline V gene (reference sequence). V dropped 4 bases and J dropped 10; count of bases not matched to a gene: 8. The CDR3 runs to 14 residues. For the CDR3, the DNA is TGTGCCAGCAGCCTTGGACAGGTGGACTCACCCCTCCACTTT. Translating gives CASSLGQVDSPLHF.

V gene TRBV27 combines with J gene TRBJ1-1; possible D gene TRBD1, 6 bases. The CDR3 loop spans 13 amino acids. Between the trimmed V and J ends, which lost 6 bases and 3 bases, there was a span of 11 bases. Germline V CDR1 and CDR2: MNHEY, SMNVEV (reference sequence). CDR3 DNA: TGTGCCAGCAGGACGGGACAAGACACTGAAGCTTTCTTT. Translating gives CASRTGQDTEAFF.

The V gene is TRBV11-2, the J gene TRBJ1-1, with D tentatively TRBD1 (5 bases). This CDR3 comprises 16 residues. Per germline, CDR1 SGHAT and CDR2 FQNNGV. The V end lost 4 bases, the J end lost 6 bases, and 21 bases lay between the germline ends. The CDR3 DNA is TGTGCCAGCAGCTCTAGACAGCCCGTTACGAAGTCTGAAGCTTTCTTT. Encoded protein: CASSSRQPVTKSEAFF.

CDR3 loop: CASSQRRNSYNEQFF. The DNA of the CDR3 is TGTGCCAGCAGCCAAAGGCGGAACTCCTACAATGAGCAGTTCTTC. The chain joins TRBV14 to TRBJ2-1, with D unclear. CDR3 length equals 15 residues. The germline CDR1 and CDR2 sequences are SGHDN and FVKESK. V shed 2 bases and J shed 0 bases, with 8 bases lying between them.

The V and J genes are TRBV5-1 and TRBJ2-5; 7 positions match TRBD1. CDR1 and CDR2 from the germline V gene are SGHRS and YFSETQ. The CDR3 runs 14 residues. The trim removed 1 base at V and 3 bases at J, leaving 3 bases unmatched. This CDR3 is CASSLLGGEETQYF. CDR3 in DNA: TGCGCCAGCAGCTTGCTAGGGGGCGAAGAGACCCAGTACTTC.

V usage is TRBV6-5 and J usage is TRBJ2-7; D is perhaps TRBD2 (6 bases). The V gene's germline CDR1 is MNHEY and CDR2 SVGAGI. The CDR3 loop spans 15 amino acids. The V end lost 2 bases, the J end lost 3 bases, and 14 bases lay between the germline ends. The CDR3: CASSYGASEYYEQYF. Written as DNA, the CDR3 is TGTGCCAGCAGTTACGGGGCTAGCGAGTACTACGAGCAGTACTTC.

To note about this clone: Within the sample, other DNA sequences also encode this same CDR3. CDR3 sequence: CASSGQGGQPQHF. CDR3 in DNA: TGTGCCAGCAGTGGACAGGGAGGTCAGCCCCAGCATTTT. The genes are TRBV6-1 and TRBJ1-5, with 7 bases aligning to TRBD1. Unmatched junction bases numbered 3, after V lost 4 bases and J lost 6 bases. Per the germline V gene, CDR1 is MNHNS and CDR2 is SASEGT. The length of the CDR3 is 13 residues.